Listed below are T cell receptor beta chains from one sample, sequenced in a study of T cell responses to AZD1222 COVID-19 vaccine. Libraries were prepared by immunoSEQ multiplex PCR; TCRdb keeps only in-frame clonotypes and omits some of them. The sample lists about 140,000 clones, nearly 95% occurring once. The sample was peripheral blood, taken 28 days after the second AZD1222 dose. Receptor source: an adult who received the AZD1222 COVID-19 vaccine. Both conserved end residues are part of each CDR3. A D gene is named only where the DNA matches it firmly. Some rows have no size entry. The others give once, few or many, or a class for an expanded clone.

abundance: once; d_gene: TRBD2; v_gene: TRBV6-2/TRBV6-3; j_gene: TRBJ2-5; CDR3nt: TGTGCCAGCAGCAACCTAGCGGGAGTGGAGACCCAGTACTTC; CDR3aa: CASSNLAGVETQYF
abundance: -; d_gene: -; v_gene: TRBV6-5; j_gene: TRBJ1-3; CDR3nt: TGTGCCAGCAGTTCCGAGCGACAGGCGCCCCGAAACACCATATATTTT; CDR3aa: CASSSERQAPRNTIYF
abundance: once; d_gene: TRBD1; v_gene: TRBV28; j_gene: TRBJ1-1; CDR3nt: TGTGCCAGCAGTTTCTGGGGTCGGGACAGGCGCTTAACTGAAGCTTTCTTT; CDR3aa: CASSFWGRDRRLTEAFF
abundance: -; d_gene: TRBD2; v_gene: TRBV18; j_gene: TRBJ2-3; CDR3nt: TGTGCCAGCTCACTCGTCCCCGGGAGAGCGGGAGCCGGTACAGATACGCAGTATTTT; CDR3aa: CASSLVPGRAGAGTDTQYF
abundance: -; d_gene: -; v_gene: TRBV12-5; j_gene: TRBJ2-7; CDR3nt: TGTGCTAGTGGTTTGGGACGGGGCCACACCTACGAGCAGTACTTC; CDR3aa: CASGLGRGHTYEQYF
abundance: -; d_gene: -; v_gene: TRBV10-3; j_gene: TRBJ1-3; CDR3nt: TGTGCGGTCGGCCAACCGCCTGGAAACACCATATATTTT; CDR3aa: CAVGQPPGNTIYF
abundance: once; d_gene: -; v_gene: TRBV24-1; j_gene: TRBJ1-5; CDR3nt: TGTGCCACCAGTGTTCGTGGGAGCCAGCCCCAGCATTTT; CDR3aa: CATSVRGSQPQHF
abundance: -; d_gene: -; v_gene: TRBV5-4; j_gene: TRBJ2-1; CDR3nt: TGTGCCAGCAGCTTAATTCAGAATAATGAGCAGTTCTTC; CDR3aa: CASSLIQNNEQFF
abundance: -; d_gene: TRBD2; v_gene: TRBV5-6; j_gene: TRBJ2-5; CDR3nt: TGTGCCAGCAGCCTGGGGCAGCGGGAGATCTTAGAGACCCAGTACTTC; CDR3aa: CASSLGQREILETQYF
abundance: -; d_gene: -; v_gene: TRBV5-8; j_gene: TRBJ1-2; CDR3nt: TGTGCCAGCAGCTTGCGGGTGGCGTATGGCTACACCTTC; CDR3aa: CASSLRVAYGYTF
abundance: -; d_gene: TRBD2; v_gene: TRBV9; j_gene: TRBJ2-3; CDR3nt: TGTGCCAGCAGCGGGACTAGCGGATACACAGATACGCAGTATTTT; CDR3aa: CASSGTSGYTDTQYF
abundance: -; d_gene: -; v_gene: TRBV6-5; j_gene: TRBJ2-3; CDR3nt: TGTGCCAGCAGGCGGGCGATCACAGATACGCAGTATTTT; CDR3aa: CASRRAITDTQYF
abundance: -; d_gene: -; v_gene: TRBV19; j_gene: TRBJ1-1; CDR3nt: TGTGCCAGTAGGCCCGTAGACAGGAACACTGAAGCTTTCTTT; CDR3aa: CASRPVDRNTEAFF
abundance: -; d_gene: -; v_gene: TRBV9; j_gene: TRBJ2-2; CDR3nt: TGTGCCAGCAGCGTAGGGCTAGCCTCCGGGGAGCTGTTTTTT; CDR3aa: CASSVGLASGELFF
abundance: -; d_gene: -; v_gene: TRBV6-5; j_gene: TRBJ1-3; CDR3nt: TGTGCCAGCAGTATCATGGCGACTGGAAACACCATATATTTT; CDR3aa: CASSIMATGNTIYF
abundance: -; d_gene: TRBD1; v_gene: TRBV5-4; j_gene: TRBJ2-7; CDR3nt: TGTGCCAGCAGCTTGGGGAGTACAGGGGGCGCATTGCTTTACGAGCAGTACTTC; CDR3aa: CASSLGSTGGALLYEQYF
abundance: -; d_gene: -; v_gene: TRBV20-1; j_gene: TRBJ2-5; CDR3nt: TGCAGTGCCAGTACGAAGACCCAGTACTTC; CDR3aa: CSASTKTQYF
abundance: -; d_gene: -; v_gene: TRBV10-3; j_gene: TRBJ2-6; CDR3nt: TGTGCCATCAGTGATAATAGGCAGAGCTCTGGGGCCAACGTCCTGACTTTC; CDR3aa: CAISDNRQSSGANVLTF